This T cell receptor beta chain was documented in a study of T cell repertoires in cytomegalovirus infection. At the level of the study: Public TCR beta signatures were indicative of both CMV infection and a matching HLA type. Study outcomes and limitations: In two of eight donors, the top clonotype was HLA-C-restricted CMV-specific. Frequencies of public TCR beta families were cumulated, and this identified carriers of CMV plus the relevant HLA.

TCRdb reprocessed the reads with MiXCR, giving one entry per CDR3 protein. This sample has hundreds of thousands of distinct CDR3 sequences, with roughly 16% found just once. In its sample, this clonotype was seen many times. The antigen remains unidentified. Deletions cut 1 base from V and 6 bases from J, with 10 bases between. There are 15 residues in the CDR3. CDR1 is SGHTA, CDR2 FQGNSA, per germline. The TCR was taken from a human donor in good health (CMV status not recorded). Some clones in this sample may be carry-over from other donors' samples. The sequenced sample consisted of PBMCs. The chain recombines TRBV7-2 with TRBJ1-6; D remains ambiguous. The CDR3 nucleotides are TGTGCCAGCAGCTTAGTCGCCCAGATTAATTCACCCCTCCACTTT. It is translated as CASSLVAQINSPLHF.